This T cell receptor beta chain was captured in a study of tumor-infiltrating lymphocytes in localized non-small cell lung cancer. Study-level findings and limits: Tumor T-cell fraction from TCR sequencing was not associated with recurrence-free survival (p = 0.61). No T-cell fraction difference was seen between IM1 and IM2 tumors. TCRbeta sequencing showed higher T cell infiltration in tumors than uninvolved lung.

TCRdb keeps only in-frame clones here, not all; method: immunoSEQ multiplex PCR. Of about 12,000 clones in the sample, around 79% were seen once. A note on this clone: What it recognizes is unknown.

The V and J ends lost 3 bases and 5 bases respectively, with 16 bases between them. CDR3 length: 14 amino acids. Germline CDR1 SQVTM, CDR2 ANQGSEA. The receptor was isolated from a human donor with non-small cell lung cancer. The chain is built from TRBV29-1 and TRBJ1-2; D not certain. The material sequenced was lung tumor tissue. The CDR3 reads CSVDSPGSRYGYTF. The CDR3 DNA reads TGCAGCGTTGATTCACCGGGATCCCGATATGGCTACACCTTC.